This TCR beta chain was obtained from a study of tumor and adjacent non-tumor tissue in lung cancer. Concerning this clonotype itself: What it binds is not known. Just one base apart from a much larger clone, this may be a read error.

The ends were cut back, 6 bases at V and 6 bases at J, with 14 bases in the middle. Germline values: CDR1 MDHEN, CDR2 SYDVKM. This CDR3 has 13 amino acids. Study-level results: Tumor tissue had significantly higher TCR diversity than normal lung.

This sample's RNA came from whole unsorted tissue. The normal lung tissue was taken more than 3 cm from the tumor edge. A modified ARM-PCR protocol with three rounds of nested PCR amplified TCRbeta. TCRdb re-derived calls from the multiplex PCR reads in MiXCR, one entry per CDR3 protein. The sample lists tens of thousands of distinct CDR3 sequences, about 61% occurring once. This receptor was taken from an older man with non-small cell lung cancer. The specimen sequenced was distant non-tumor lung tissue. This chain uses TRBV28 with TRBJ2-5; the D is unclear. CDR3 sequence reads: CASSLPAPKTQYF. Here the CDR3 DNA reads TGTGCCAGCAGCCTCCCGGCCCCCAAGACCCAGTACTTC.